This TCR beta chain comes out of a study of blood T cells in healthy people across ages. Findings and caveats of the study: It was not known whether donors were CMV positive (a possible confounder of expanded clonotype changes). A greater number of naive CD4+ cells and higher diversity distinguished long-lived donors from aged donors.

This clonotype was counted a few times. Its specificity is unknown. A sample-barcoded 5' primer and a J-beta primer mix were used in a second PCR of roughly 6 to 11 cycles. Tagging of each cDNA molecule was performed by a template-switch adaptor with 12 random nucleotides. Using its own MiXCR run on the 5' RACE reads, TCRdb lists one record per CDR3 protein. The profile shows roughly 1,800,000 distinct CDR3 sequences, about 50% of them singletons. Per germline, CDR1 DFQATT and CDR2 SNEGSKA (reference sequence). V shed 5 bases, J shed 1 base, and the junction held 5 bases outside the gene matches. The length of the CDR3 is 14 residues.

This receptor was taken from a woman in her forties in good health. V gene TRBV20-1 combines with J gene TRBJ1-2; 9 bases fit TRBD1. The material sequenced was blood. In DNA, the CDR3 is TGCAGTGCTCGCGGGACAGGGCATAACTATGGCTACACCTTC. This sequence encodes CSARGTGHNYGYTF.